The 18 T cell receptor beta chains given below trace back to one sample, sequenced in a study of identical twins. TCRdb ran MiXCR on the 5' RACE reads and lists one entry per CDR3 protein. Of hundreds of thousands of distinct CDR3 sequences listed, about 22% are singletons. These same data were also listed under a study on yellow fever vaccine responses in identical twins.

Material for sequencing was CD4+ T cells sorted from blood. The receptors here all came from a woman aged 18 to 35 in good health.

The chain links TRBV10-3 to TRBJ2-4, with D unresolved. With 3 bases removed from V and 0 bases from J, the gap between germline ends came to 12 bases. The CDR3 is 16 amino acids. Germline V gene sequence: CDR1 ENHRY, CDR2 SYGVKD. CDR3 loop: CAISDRAPTAKNIQYF. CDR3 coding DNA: TGTGCCATCAGTGATAGAGCACCTACAGCCAAAAACATTCAGTACTTC.

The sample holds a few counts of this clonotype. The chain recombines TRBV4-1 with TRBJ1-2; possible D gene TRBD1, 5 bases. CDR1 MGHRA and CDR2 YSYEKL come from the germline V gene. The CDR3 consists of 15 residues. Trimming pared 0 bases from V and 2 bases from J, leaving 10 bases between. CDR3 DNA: TGCGCCAGCAGCCAAGAGAGGCAGGGAAACTATGGCTACACCTTC. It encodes CASSQERQGNYGYTF.

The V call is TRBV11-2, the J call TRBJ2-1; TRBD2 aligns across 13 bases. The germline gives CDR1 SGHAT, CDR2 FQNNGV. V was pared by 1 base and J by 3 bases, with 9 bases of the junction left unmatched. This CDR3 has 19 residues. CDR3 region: CASSLGTGLAGDIYNEQFF. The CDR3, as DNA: TGTGCCAGCAGCTTAGGTACCGGACTAGCGGGGGACATCTACAATGAGCAGTTCTTC.

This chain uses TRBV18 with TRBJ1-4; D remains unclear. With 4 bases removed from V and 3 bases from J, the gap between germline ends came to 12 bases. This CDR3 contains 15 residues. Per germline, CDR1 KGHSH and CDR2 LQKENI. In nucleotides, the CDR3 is TGTGCCAGCTCACAAGACACTGCGCCTAATGAAAAACTGTTTTTT. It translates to CASSQDTAPNEKLFF. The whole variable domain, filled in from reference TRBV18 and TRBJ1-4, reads NAGVMQNPRHLVRRRGQEARLRCSPMKGHSHVYWYRQLPEEGLKFMVYLQKENIIDESGMPKERFSAEFPKEGPSILRIQQVVRGDSAAYFCASSQDTAPNEKLFFGSGTQLSVL.

CDR3 residues: CSAREDYEQYF. The CDR3 DNA is TGCAGTGCTAGAGAGGACTACGAGCAGTACTTC. The V call is TRBV20-1, the J call TRBJ2-7; no firm D call. The CDR3 covers 11 residues. V lost 0 bases and J 3 bases, leaving 3 bases between the germline ends. Germline assignment: CDR1 DFQATT and CDR2 SNEGSKA (reference sequence).

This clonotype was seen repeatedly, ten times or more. The CDR3 loop reads CASSVGRYEQYF. Written as DNA, the CDR3 is TGTGCCAGCAGCGTAGGCCGCTACGAGCAGTACTTC. The chain couples TRBV9 to TRBJ2-7; D remains ambiguous. The CDR3 sequence is 12 residues long. Between the trimmed V and J ends, which lost 0 bases and 3 bases, there was a span of 4 bases. From germline, CDR1 is SGDLS and CDR2 YYNGEE.

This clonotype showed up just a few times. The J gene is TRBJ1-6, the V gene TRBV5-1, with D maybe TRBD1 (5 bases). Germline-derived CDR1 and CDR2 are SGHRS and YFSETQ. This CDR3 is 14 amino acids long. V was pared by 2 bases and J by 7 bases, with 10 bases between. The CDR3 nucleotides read TGCGCCAGCAGCTTCGGACAAGAGAATTCACCCCTCCACTTT. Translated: CASSFGQENSPLHF.

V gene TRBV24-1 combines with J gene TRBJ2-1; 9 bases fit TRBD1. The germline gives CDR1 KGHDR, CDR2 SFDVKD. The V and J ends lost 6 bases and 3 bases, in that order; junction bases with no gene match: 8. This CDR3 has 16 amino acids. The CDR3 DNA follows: TGTGCCACCAGTACATCCGGGACAGGGTTCTACAATGAGCAGTTCTTC. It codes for CATSTSGTGFYNEQFF.

The CDR3 region has the DNA TGTGCCACCAGCAGAGGGGGTGGGCTAGCGGGCTACAATGAGCAGTTCTTC. Translation: CATSRGGGLAGYNEQFF. V usage is TRBV15 and J usage is TRBJ2-1, with 8 bases aligning to TRBD2. With V trimmed by 1 base and J by 3 bases, 8 bases remained unmatched. Germline V gives CDR1 LNHNV, CDR2 YYDKDF (reference sequence). The CDR3 length is 17 residues.

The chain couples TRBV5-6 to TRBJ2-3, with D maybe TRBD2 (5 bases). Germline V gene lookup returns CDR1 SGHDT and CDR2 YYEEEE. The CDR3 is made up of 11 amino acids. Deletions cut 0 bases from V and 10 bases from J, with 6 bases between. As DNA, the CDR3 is TGTGCCAGCAGCTTGGAGGGAGCGCAGTATTTT. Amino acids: CASSLEGAQYF.

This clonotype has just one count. The CDR3 nucleotides read TGTGCCAGCTCACTCTTTGCCGTTGGAGGGGCGCTCTCTGGGGCCAACGTCCTGACTTTC. Amino acid sequence: CASSLFAVGGALSGANVLTF. This chain uses TRBV18 with TRBJ2-6; D is possibly TRBD2 (6 bases). Trimming took 4 bases from V and 0 from J, leaving 22 bases between them. Germline assignment: CDR1 KGHSH and CDR2 LQKENI. The CDR3 spans 20 residues. Full variable domain (remainder filled in from reference TRBV18 and TRBJ2-6): NAGVMQNPRHLVRRRGQEARLRCSPMKGHSHVYWYRQLPEEGLKFMVYLQKENIIDESGMPKERFSAEFPKEGPSILRIQQVVRGDSAAYFCASSLFAVGGALSGANVLTFGAGSRLTVL.

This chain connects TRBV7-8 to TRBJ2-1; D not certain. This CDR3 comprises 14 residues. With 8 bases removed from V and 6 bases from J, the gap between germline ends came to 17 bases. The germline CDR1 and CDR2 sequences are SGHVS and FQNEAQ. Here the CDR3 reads CASHPNSASNEQFF. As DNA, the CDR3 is TGTGCCAGCCACCCCAACTCAGCCAGCAATGAGCAGTTCTTC.

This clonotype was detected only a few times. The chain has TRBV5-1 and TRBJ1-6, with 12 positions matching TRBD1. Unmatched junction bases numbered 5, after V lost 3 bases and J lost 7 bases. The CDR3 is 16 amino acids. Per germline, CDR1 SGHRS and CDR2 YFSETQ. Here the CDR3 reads CASSSGTGGRNSPLHF. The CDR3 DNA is TGCGCCAGCAGCTCGGGGACAGGGGGCCGCAATTCACCCCTCCACTTT.

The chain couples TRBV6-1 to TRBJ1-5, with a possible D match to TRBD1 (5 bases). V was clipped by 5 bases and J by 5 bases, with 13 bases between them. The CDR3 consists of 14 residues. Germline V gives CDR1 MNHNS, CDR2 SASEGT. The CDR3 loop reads CASSKRQYDQPQHF. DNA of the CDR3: TGTGCCAGCAGTAAGCGACAGTACGATCAGCCCCAGCATTTT.

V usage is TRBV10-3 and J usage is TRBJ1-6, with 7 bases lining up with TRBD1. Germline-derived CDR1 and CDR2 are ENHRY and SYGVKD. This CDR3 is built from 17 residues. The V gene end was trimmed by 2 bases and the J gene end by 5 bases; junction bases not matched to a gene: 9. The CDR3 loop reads CAISEPRPGGNNSPLHF. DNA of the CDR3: TGTGCCATCAGTGAGCCCCGTCCAGGGGGGAATAATTCACCCCTCCACTTT.

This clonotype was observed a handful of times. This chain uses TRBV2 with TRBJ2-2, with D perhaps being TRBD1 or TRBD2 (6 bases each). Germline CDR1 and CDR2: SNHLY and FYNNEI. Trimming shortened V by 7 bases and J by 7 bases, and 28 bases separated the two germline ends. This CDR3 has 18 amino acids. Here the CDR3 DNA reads TGTGCCAGCAATCTACCCATCTGGCGGGATCAAGGGGGCGGGGAGCTGTTTTTT. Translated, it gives CASNLPIWRDQGGGELFF.

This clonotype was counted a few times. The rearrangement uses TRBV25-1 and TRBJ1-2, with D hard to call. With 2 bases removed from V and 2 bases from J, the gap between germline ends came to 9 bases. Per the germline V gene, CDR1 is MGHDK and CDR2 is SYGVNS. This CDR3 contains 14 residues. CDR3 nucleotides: TGTGCCAGCAGTGAAATTGATAGGAACTATGGCTACACCTTC. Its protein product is CASSEIDRNYGYTF.

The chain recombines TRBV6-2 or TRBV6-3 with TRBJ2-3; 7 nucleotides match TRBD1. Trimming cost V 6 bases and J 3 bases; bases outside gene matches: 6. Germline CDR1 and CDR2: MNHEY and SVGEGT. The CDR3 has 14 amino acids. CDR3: CASRRGLETDTQYF. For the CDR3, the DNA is TGTGCCAGCAGAAGGGGGCTAGAAACAGATACGCAGTATTTT.